This entry is about one TCR beta chain. The antigen is unknown. Tagging with unique molecular identifiers was a feature of the TCR beta cDNA libraries. In TCRdb, the PCR reads were re-called with MiXCR into one record per CDR3 protein. The profile shows 450,000 to 700,000 distinct CDR3 sequences, around 47% of them singletons. This sample is part of a study of post-analysis software for immune sequencing data. General study points: Patients showed TRBV5-6, TRBV5-1 and TRBV20-1 among roughly five TRBV segments more frequent than in controls.

Germline CDR1 is DFQATT and CDR2 is SNEGSKA (reference sequence). The CDR3 has 14 residues. Trimming removed 4 bases from V and 3 bases from J; junction bases left unmatched: 9. This receptor was obtained from a girl under 18 with multiple sclerosis. The material sequenced was blood. This rearrangement joins TRBV20-1 to TRBJ2-7; 7 nucleotides line up with TRBD2. The CDR3 reads CSATAGVYDYEQYF. As DNA, the CDR3 is TGCAGTGCTACCGCGGGGGTTTATGACTACGAGCAGTACTTC.